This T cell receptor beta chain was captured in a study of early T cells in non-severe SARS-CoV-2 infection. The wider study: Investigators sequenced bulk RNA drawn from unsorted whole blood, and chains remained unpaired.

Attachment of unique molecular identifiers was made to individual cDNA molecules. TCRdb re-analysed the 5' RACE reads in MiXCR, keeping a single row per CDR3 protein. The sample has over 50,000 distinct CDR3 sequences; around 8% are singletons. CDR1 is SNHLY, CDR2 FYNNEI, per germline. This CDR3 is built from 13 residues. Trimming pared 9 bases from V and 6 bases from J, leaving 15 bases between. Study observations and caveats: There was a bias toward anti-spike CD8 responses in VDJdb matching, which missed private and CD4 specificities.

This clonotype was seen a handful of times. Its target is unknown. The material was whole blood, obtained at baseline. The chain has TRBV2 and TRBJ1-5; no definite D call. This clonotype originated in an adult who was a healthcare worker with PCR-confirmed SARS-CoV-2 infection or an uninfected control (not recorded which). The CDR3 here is CASNLERGQPQHF. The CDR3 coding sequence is TGTGCCAGTAACTTAGAGCGGGGTCAGCCCCAGCATTTT.